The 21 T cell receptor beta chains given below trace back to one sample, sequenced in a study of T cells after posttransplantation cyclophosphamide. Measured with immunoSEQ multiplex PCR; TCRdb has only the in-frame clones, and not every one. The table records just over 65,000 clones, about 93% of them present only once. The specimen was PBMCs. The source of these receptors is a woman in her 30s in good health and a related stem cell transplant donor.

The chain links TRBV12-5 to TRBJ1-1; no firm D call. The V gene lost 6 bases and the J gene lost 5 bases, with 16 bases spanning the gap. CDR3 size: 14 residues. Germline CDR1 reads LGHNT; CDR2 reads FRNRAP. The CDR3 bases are TGTGCTAGTGGCCCGACGTCCGGACGGACTGAAGCTTTCTTT. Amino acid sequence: CASGPTSGRTEAFF. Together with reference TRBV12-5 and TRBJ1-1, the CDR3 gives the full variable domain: DARVTQTPRHKVTEMGQEVTMRCQPILGHNTVFWYRQTMMQGLELLAYFRNRAPLDDSGMPKDRFSAEMPDATLATLKIQPSEPRDSAVYFCASGPTSGRTEAFFGQGTRLTVV.

This CDR3 reads CASSEAGFTEAFF. CDR3 sequence (DNA): TGTGCCAGCAGTGAAGCAGGGTTTACTGAAGCTTTCTTT. The chain links TRBV2 to TRBJ1-1, with D hard to call. The V end was cut by 0 bases, the J end by 5 bases, with 7 bases between. The CDR3 is made up of 13 amino acids. Germline V gene sequence: CDR1 SNHLY, CDR2 FYNNEI.

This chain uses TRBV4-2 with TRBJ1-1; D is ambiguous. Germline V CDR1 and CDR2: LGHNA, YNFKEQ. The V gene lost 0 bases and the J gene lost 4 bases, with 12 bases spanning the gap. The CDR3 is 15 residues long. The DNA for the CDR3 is TGTGCCAGCAGCCAAGAGCCGGACTTTTTCACTGAAGCTTTCTTT. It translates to CASSQEPDFFTEAFF.

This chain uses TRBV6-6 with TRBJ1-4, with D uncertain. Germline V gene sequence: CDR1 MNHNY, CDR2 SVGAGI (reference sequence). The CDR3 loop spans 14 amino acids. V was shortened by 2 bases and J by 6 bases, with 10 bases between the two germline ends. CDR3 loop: CASSYRPGDEKLFF. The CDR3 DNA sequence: TGTGCCAGCAGTTACCGGCCTGGGGATGAAAAACTGTTTTTT.

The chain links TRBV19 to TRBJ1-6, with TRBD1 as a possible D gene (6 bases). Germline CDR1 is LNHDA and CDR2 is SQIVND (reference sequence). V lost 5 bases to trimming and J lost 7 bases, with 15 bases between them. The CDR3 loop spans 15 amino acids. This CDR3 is CASSAGGLRNSPLHF. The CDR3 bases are TGTGCCAGTAGTGCCGGGGGGCTTCGCAATTCACCCCTCCACTTT.

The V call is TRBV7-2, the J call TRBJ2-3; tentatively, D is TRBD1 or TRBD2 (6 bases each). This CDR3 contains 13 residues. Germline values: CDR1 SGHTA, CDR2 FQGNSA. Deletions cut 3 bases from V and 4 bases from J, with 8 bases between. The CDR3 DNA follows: TGTGCCAGCAGCTTGGGGGGCCCAGATACGCAGTATTTT. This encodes CASSLGGPDTQYF.

CDR3 sequence: CASRGQGMEAFF. CDR3 sequence (DNA): TGTGCCAGCAGGGGACAGGGGATGGAAGCTTTCTTT. The chain joins TRBV6-6 to TRBJ1-1, with TRBD1 matching 10 bases. The J segment lost 8 bases and the V segment lost 6 bases, leaving 3 bases of the junction unmatched. CDR3 length equals 12 residues. Germline CDR1 is MNHNY and CDR2 is SVGAGI (reference sequence).

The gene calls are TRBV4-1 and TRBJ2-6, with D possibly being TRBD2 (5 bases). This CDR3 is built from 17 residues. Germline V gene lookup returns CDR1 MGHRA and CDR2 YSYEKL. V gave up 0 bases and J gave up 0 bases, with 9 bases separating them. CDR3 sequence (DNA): TGCGCCAGCAGCCAAGAACAAGGACTCTCTGGGGCCAACGTCCTGACTTTC. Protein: CASSQEQGLSGANVLTF.

CDR3 nucleotides: TGCGCCAGCAGCCAAGGGGTTCCCACAGATACGCAGTATTTT. Its translation is CASSQGVPTDTQYF. The V gene is TRBV4-1, the J gene TRBJ2-3; D gene ambiguous. V was shortened by 1 base and J by 2 bases, with 7 bases between the two germline ends. The CDR3 length is 14 residues. CDR1 and CDR2 (germline): MGHRA, YSYEKL.

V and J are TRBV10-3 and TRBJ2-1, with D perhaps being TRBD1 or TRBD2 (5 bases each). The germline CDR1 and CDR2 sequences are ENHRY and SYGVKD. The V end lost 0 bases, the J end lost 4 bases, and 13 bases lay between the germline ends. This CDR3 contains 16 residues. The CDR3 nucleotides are TGTGCCATCAGTGAGTCAGTAAGTGGGGGATACAATGAGCAGTTCTTC. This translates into CAISESVSGGYNEQFF.

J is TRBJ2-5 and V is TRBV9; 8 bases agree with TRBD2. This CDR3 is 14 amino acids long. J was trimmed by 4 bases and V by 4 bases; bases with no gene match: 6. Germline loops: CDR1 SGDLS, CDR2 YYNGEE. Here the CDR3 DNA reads TGTGCCAGCAGCCGAGCAGCGGGGGCAGAGACCCAGTACTTC. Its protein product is CASSRAAGAETQYF.

The CDR3 loop is CASSKSPNQPQHF. CDR3 bases: TGTGCCAGTAGTAAGTCCCCCAATCAGCCCCAGCATTTT. The chain employs TRBV19 and TRBJ1-5; D call uncertain. CDR1 and CDR2 (germline): LNHDA, SQIVND (reference sequence). V was clipped by 4 bases and J by 3 bases, with 7 bases between them. The CDR3 length is 13 residues.

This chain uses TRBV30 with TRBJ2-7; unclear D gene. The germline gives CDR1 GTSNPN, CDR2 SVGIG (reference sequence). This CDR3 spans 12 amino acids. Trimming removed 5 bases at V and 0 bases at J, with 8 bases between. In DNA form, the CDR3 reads TGTGCCTGGTCGCCGTTCTCCTACGAGCAGTACTTC. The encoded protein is CAWSPFSYEQYF.

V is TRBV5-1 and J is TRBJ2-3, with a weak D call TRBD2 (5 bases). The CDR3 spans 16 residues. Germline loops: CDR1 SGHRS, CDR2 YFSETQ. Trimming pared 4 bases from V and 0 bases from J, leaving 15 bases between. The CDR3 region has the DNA TGCGCCAGCAGCCCCCGGGCTAGCCAAAGCACAGATACGCAGTATTTT. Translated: CASSPRASQSTDTQYF. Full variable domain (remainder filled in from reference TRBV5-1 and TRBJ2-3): KAGVTQTPRYLIKTRGQQVTLSCSPISGHRSVSWYQQTPGQGLQFLFEYFSETQRNKGNFPGRFSGRQFSNSRSEMNVSTLELGDSALYLCASSPRASQSTDTQYFGPGTRLTVL.

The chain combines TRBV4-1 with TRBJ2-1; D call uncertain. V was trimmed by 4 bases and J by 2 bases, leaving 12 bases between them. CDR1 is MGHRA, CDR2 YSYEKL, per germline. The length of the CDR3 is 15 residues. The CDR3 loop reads CASSPTRTAYNEQFF. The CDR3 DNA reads TGCGCCAGCAGCCCCACCCGGACGGCCTACAATGAGCAGTTCTTC.

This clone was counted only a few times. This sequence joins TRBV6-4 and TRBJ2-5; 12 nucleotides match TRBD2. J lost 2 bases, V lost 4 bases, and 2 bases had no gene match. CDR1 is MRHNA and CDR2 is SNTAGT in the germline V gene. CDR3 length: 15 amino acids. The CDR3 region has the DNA TGTGCCAGCAGTGCTAGCGGGGGGGGACAAGAGACCCAGTACTTC. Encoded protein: CASSASGGGQETQYF.

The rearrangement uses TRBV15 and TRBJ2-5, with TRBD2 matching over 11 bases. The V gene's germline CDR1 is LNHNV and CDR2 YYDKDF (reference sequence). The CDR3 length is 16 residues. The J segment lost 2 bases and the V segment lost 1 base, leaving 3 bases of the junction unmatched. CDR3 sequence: CATSRVAGGDQETQYF. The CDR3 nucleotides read TGTGCCACCAGCAGAGTAGCGGGGGGGGATCAAGAGACCCAGTACTTC.

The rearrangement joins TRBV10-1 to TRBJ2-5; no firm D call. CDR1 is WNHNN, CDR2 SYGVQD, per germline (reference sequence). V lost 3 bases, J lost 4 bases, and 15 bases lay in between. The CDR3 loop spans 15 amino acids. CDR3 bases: TGCGCCAGCAGTGACCTAGGAGATTTCGGAGAGACCCAGTACTTC. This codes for CASSDLGDFGETQYF.

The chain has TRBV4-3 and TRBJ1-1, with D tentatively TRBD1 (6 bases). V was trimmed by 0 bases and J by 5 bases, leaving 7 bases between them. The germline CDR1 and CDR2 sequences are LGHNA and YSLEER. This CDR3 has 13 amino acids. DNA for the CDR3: TGCGCCAGCAGCCAAGATCAGGGGACTGAAGCTTTCTTT. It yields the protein CASSQDQGTEAFF.

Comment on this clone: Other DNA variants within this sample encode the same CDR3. The CDR3 DNA reads TGTGCCACCAGCAGAGATCGAAACTATGGCTACACCTTC. This encodes CATSRDRNYGYTF. The rearrangement links TRBV15 to TRBJ1-2; D remains unclear. This CDR3 is 13 amino acids long. Germline V gene lookup returns CDR1 LNHNV and CDR2 YYDKDF (reference sequence). Trimming cost V 0 bases and J 2 bases, with 4 bases left between them.

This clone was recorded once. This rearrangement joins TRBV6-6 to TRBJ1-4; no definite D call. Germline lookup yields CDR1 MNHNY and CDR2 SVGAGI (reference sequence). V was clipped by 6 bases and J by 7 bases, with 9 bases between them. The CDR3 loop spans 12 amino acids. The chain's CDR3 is CASRGKGEKLFF. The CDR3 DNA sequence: TGTGCCAGCAGGGGGAAGGGTGAAAAACTGTTTTTT.